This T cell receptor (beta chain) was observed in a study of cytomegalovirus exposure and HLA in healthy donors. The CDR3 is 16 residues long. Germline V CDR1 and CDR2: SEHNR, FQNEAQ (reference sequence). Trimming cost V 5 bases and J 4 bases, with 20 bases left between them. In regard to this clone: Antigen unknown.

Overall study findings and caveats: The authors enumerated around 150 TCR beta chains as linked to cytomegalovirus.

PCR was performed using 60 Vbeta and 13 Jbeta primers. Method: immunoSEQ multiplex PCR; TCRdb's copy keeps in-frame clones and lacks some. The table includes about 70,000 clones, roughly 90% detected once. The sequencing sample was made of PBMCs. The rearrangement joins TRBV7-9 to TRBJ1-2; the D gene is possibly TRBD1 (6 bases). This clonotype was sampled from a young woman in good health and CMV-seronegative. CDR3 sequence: CASSRPETQGSYGYTF. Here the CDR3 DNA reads TGTGCCAGCAGCCGCCCAGAGACCCAGGGGAGCTATGGCTACACCTTC. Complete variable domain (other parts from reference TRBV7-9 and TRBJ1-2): DTGVSQNPRHKITKRGQNVTFRCDPISEHNRLYWYRQTLGQGPEFLTYFQNEAQLEKSRLLSDRFSAERPKGSFSTLEIQRTEQGDSAMYLCASSRPETQGSYGYTFGSGTRLTVV.